This T cell receptor beta chain emerged from a study of T cells in Graves' hyperthyroidism and ophthalmopathy. Findings and caveats of the study: In validation, the model predicted ophthalmopathy. These predictions came a median roughly 7.1 months before onset. Clonotypes that were expanded in thyroid above 0.001 mostly appeared in blood too. A model built on 13 V-J features separated ophthalmopathy from stable hyperthyroidism.

Germline assignment: CDR1 SGHTA and CDR2 FQGNSA. Trimming removed 7 bases at V and 1 base at J, with 10 bases between. The CDR3 covers 13 residues. Amplified TCR beta CDR3 regions derived from RNA transcripts. When the TCR CDR3 underwent first-round RT-PCR, the HTBI primer set was used. TCRdb reprocessed the multiplex PCR reads with MiXCR, giving one entry per CDR3 protein. The sample records around 490,000 distinct CDR3 sequences, nearly 20% being singletons. As concerns this clonotype: Its antigen is not identified.

Diagnoses were made from clinical symptoms, serum measures (thyroxine and TRAb), thyroid ultrasound and orbital computed tomography. This chain connects TRBV7-2 to TRBJ1-2; D not resolved. The sequence was collected from a man aged 40-49 years with Graves' ophthalmopathy. The sample consisted of blood. CDR3 region: CASTLTVNYGYTF. The CDR3 DNA is TGTGCCAGCACCCTCACTGTTAACTATGGCTACACCTTC. Full variable domain (remainder filled in from reference TRBV7-2 and TRBJ1-2): GAGVSQSPSNKVTEKGKDVELRCDPISGHTALYWYRQSLGQGLEFLIYFQGNSAPDKSGLPSDRFSAERTGGSVSTLTIQRTQQEDSAVYLCASTLTVNYGYTFGSGTRLTVV.